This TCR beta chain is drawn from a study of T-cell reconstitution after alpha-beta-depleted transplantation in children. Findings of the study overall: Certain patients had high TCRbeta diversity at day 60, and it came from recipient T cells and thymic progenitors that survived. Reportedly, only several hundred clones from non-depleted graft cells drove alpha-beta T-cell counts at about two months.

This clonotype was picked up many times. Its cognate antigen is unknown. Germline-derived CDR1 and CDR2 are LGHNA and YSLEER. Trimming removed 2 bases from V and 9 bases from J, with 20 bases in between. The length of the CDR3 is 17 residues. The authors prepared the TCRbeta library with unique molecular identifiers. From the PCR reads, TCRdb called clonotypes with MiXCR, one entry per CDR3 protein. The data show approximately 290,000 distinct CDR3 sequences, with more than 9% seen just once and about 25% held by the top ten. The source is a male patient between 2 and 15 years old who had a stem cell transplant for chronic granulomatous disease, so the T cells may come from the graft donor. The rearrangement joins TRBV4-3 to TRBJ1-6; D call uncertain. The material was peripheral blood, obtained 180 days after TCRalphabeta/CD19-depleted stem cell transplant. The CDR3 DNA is TGCGCCAGCAGCCAATTGGCCGGCGGAGTTTTGGGTTCACCCCTCCACTTT. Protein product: CASSQLAGGVLGSPLHF.